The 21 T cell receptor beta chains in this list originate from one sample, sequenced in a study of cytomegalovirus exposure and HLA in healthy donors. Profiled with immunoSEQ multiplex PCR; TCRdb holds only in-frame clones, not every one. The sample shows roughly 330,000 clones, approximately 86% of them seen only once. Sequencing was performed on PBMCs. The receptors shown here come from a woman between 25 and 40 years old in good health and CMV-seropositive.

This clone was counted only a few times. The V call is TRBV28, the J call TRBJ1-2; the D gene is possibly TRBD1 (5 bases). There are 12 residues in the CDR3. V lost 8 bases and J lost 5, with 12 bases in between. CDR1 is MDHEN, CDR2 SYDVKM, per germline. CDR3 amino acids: CASVGTTYGYTF. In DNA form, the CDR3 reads TGTGCCAGCGTCGGGACTACTTATGGCTACACCTTC.

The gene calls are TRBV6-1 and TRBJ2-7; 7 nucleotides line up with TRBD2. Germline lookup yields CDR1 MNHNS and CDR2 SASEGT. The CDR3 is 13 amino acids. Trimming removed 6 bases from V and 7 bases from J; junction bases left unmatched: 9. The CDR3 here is CASSGDFGGEQYF. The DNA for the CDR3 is TGTGCCAGCAGCGGGGACTTCGGGGGGGAGCAGTACTTC.

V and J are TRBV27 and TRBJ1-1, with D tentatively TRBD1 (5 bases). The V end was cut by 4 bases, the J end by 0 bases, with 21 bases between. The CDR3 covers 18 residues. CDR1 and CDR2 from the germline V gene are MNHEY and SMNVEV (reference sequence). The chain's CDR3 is CASSYTLTRVGMNTEAFF. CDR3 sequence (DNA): TGTGCCAGCAGTTACACTCTTACCAGGGTAGGGATGAACACTGAAGCTTTCTTT.

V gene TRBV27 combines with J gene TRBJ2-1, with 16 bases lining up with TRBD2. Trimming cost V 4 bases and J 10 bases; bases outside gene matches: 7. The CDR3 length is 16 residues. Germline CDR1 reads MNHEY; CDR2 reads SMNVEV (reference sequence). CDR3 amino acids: CASSSQGLAGGVEQFF. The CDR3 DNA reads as TGTGCCAGCAGTTCCCAGGGACTAGCGGGAGGGGTGGAGCAGTTCTTC.

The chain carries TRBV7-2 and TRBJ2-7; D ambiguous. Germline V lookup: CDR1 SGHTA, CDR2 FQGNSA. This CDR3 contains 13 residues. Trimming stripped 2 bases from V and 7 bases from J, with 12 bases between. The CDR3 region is CASSLSFFGEQYF. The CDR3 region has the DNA TGTGCCAGCAGCTTATCCTTTTTCGGGGAGCAGTACTTC.

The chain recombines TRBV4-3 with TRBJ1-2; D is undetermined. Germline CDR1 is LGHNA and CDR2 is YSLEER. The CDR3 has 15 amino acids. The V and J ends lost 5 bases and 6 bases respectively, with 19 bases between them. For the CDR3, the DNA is TGCGCCAGCAGCACATCAGGCAACCGATTTAATGGCTACACCTTC. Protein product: CASSTSGNRFNGYTF.

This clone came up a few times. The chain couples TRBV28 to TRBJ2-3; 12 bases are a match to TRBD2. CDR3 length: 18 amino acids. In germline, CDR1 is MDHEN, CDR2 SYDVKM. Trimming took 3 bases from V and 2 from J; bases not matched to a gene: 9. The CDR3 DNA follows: TGTGCCAGCAGTTTGTCCCCGCTAGCGGGGGGGCACACAGATACGCAGTATTTT. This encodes CASSLSPLAGGHTDTQYF.

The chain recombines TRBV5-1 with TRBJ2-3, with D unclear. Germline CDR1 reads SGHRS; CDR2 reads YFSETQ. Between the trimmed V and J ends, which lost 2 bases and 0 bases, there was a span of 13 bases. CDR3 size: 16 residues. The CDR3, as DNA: TGCGCCAGCAGCTTAAGGCCGCCATCTAGCACAGATACGCAGTATTTT. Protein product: CASSLRPPSSTDTQYF.

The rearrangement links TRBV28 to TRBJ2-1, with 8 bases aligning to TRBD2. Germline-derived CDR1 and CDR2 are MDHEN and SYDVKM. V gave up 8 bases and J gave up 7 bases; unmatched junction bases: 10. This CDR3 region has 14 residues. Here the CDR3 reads CASGTGGSGNEQFF. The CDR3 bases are TGTGCCAGCGGGACGGGAGGGTCTGGGAATGAGCAGTTCTTC.

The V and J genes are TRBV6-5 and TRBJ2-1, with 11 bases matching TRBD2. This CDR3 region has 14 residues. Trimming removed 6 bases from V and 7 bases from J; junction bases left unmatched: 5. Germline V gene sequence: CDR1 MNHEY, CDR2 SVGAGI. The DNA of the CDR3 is TGTGCCAGCAGCCTAGCGGGGGGCTTAAATGAGCAGTTCTTC. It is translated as CASSLAGGLNEQFF.

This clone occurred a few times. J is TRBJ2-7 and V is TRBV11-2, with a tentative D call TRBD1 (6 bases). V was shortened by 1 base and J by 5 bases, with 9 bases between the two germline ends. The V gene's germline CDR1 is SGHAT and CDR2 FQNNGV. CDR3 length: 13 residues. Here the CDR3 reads CASSLGTVNEQYF. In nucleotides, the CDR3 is TGTGCCAGCAGCTTAGGGACAGTGAACGAGCAGTACTTC.

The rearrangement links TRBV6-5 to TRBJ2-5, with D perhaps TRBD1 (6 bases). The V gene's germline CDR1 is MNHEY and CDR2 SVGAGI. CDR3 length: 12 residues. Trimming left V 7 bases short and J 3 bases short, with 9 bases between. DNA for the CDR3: TGTGCCAGCATCGGACAGAAAGAGACCCAGTACTTC. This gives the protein CASIGQKETQYF.

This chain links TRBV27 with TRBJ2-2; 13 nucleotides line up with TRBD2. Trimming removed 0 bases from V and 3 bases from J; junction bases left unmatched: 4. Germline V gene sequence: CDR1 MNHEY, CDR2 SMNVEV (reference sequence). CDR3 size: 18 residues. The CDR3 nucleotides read TGTGCCAGCAGTTTATCGGGGGGACTAGCGGGATACACCGGGGAGCTGTTTTTT. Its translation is CASSLSGGLAGYTGELFF.

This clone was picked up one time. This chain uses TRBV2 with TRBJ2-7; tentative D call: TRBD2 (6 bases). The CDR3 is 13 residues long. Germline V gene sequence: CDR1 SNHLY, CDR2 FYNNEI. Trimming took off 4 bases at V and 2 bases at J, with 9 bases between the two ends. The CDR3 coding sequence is TGTGCCAGCAGTGGGGAGGTAGCCTACGAGCAGTACTTC. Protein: CASSGEVAYEQYF.

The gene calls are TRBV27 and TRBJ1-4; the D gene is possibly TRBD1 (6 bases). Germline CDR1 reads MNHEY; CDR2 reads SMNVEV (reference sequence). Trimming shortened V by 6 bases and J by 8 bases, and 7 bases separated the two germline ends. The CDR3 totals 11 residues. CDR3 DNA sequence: TGTGCCAGCAGGGGGGGCGAAAAACTGTTTTTT. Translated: CASRGGEKLFF.

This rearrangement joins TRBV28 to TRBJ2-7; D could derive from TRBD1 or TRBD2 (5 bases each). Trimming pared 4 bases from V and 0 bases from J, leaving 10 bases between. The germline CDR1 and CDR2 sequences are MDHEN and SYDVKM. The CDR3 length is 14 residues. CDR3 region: CASSSRGDSYEQYF. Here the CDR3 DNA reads TGTGCCAGCAGTTCTAGAGGGGACTCCTACGAGCAGTACTTC.

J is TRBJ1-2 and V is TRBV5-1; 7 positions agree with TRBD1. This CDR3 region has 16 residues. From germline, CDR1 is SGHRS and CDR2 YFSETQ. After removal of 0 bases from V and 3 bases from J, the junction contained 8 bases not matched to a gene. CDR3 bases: TGCGCCAGCAGCTTGGAATACCGGGACAGTCACTATGGCTACACCTTC. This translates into CASSLEYRDSHYGYTF.

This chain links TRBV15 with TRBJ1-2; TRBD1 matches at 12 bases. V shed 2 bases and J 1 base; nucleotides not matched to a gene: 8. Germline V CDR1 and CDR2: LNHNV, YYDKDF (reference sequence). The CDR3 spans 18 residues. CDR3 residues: CATSRSMGQGADNYGYTF. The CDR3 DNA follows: TGTGCCACCAGCAGATCAATGGGACAGGGGGCAGATAACTATGGCTACACCTTC.

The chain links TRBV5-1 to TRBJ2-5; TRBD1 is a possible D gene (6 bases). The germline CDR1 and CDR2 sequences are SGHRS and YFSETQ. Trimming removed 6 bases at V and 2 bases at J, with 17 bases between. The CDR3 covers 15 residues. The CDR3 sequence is CASTAIGTSQETQYF. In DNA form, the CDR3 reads TGCGCCAGCACCGCCATCGGGACAAGTCAAGAGACCCAGTACTTC.

The chain's CDR3 is CASSRQGVDDEQYF. In DNA, the CDR3 is TGTGCCAGTAGTAGACAGGGGGTAGACGACGAGCAGTACTTC. The chain links TRBV19 to TRBJ2-7, with 9 bases aligning to TRBD1. Unmatched junction bases numbered 6, after V lost 4 bases and J lost 5 bases. Germline V lookup: CDR1 LNHDA, CDR2 SQIVND (reference sequence). The CDR3 has 14 residues.

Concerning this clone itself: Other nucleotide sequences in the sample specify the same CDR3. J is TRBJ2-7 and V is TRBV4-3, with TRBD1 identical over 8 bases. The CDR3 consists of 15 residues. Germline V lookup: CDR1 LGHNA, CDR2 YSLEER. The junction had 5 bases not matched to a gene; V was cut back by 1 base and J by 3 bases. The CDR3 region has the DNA TGCGCCAGCAGCCAAGGGCCAGGACAGGGCTACGAGCAGTACTTC. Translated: CASSQGPGQGYEQYF.